This T cell receptor (beta chain) emerged from a study of blood T cells in healthy people across ages. This clonotype was recorded a few times. For the second PCR, which ran for about 6 to 11 cycles, a sample-barcoded 5' primer and a J-beta primer mix were used. Each CDR3 protein is one row after TCRdb ran MiXCR on the 5' RACE reads. The table shows 1.5 million to 2 million distinct CDR3 sequences, with about 28% occurring only once. Germline CDR1 MGHRA, CDR2 YSYEKL. The CDR3 is 14 amino acids. V shed 2 bases, J shed 6 bases, and the junction held 5 bases outside the gene matches. The J gene is TRBJ2-7, the V gene TRBV4-1, with 9 bases lining up with TRBD1. The specimen was blood. The source is a woman aged 30 to 39 in good health. The CDR3 spells CASSQTGGPGEQYF. The DNA for the CDR3 is TGCGCCAGCAGCCAAACAGGGGGCCCAGGCGAGCAGTACTTC.